This TCR beta chain was recorded in a study of blood T cell repertoires in COVID-19. Trimming stripped 0 bases from V and 3 bases from J, with 11 bases between. Germline values: CDR1 SGDLS, CDR2 YYNGEE. The CDR3 covers 15 residues. The data were produced by immunoSEQ multiplex PCR, yet TCRdb's version contains in-frame clones alone and is incomplete. The table shows 350,000 to 450,000 clones, with 85% occurring only once. This chain connects TRBV9 to TRBJ2-3; D possibly corresponds to TRBD2 (7 bases). The specimen was peripheral blood. The clonotype comes from a woman between 18 and 30 years old with acute or convalescent COVID-19. The CDR3 DNA is TGTGCCAGCAGCGTAGACAGGGAGGGAACAGATACGCAGTATTTT. Its translation: CASSVDREGTDTQYF. Variable domain in full (rest from reference TRBV9 and TRBJ2-3): DSGVTQTPKHLITATGQRVTLRCSPRSGDLSVYWYQQSLDQGLQFLIQYYNGEERAKGNILERFSAQQFPDLHSELNLSSLELGDSALYFCASSVDREGTDTQYFGPGTRLTVL.